A selection of T cell receptor beta chains follows, all from one sample in a study of blood T cell repertoires in COVID-19. Sequencing was performed with immunoSEQ multiplex PCR; in TCRdb, only in-frame clones are kept and a portion is missing. The sample records around 100,000 clones, 70% to 80% being singletons. Input material: peripheral blood. These receptors were taken from a man aged 55 to 69 with active or convalescent COVID-19. Both conserved end residues are trimmed from each CDR3.

CDR3aa	v_gene	len
ALAPRIAGELF	TRBV30	11
ASSYLTGLNEKLF	TRBV7-2	13
ASSLMGLGEAF	TRBV5-1	11
ASSEGYYNEKLF	TRBV6-1	12
ASSPGQGPGELF	TRBV28	12
ASSPRQGNTGELF	TRBV5-1	13
ASSTSPGGSYGYT	TRBV9	13
ASSFGSADTQY	TRBV7-3	11
ASSQRGRDTQY	TRBV14	11
ASSEIGASYNSPLH	TRBV25-1	14
ASNSPAGEDEQF	TRBV28	12
ASSNGVGKKENIQY	TRBV21-1	14
ASSVTGHTEAF	TRBV11-2	11
ASSLAGSGSSNEQF	TRBV7-2	14
ASSQWNSGPFAEQF	TRBV3-1/TRBV3-2	14
SASRELRTDTQY	TRBV20-1	12
ASGLAQTGKTEAF	TRBV12-5	13
ASSLGGLDSYEQY	TRBV13	13